Listed below are T cell receptor beta chains from one sample, sequenced in a study of cytomegalovirus exposure and HLA in healthy donors. Libraries were prepared by immunoSEQ multiplex PCR; TCRdb keeps only in-frame clonotypes and omits some of them. The profile covers 65,000 to 100,000 clones, with approximately 93% appearing a single time and approximately 4% taken by the ten largest. Specimen: PBMCs. The receptors derive from a woman in her twenties or thirties in good health and CMV-seronegative. Both conserved end residues are part of each CDR3. Each record gives: J gene, V gene, clone size, D gene, CDR3 length, CDR3 DNA, CDR3 protein. A D gene is named only where the DNA matches it firmly. A row's size may be missing; if present it is once, few, many or a size class.

TRBJ1-1 | TRBV11-2 | . | . | 12 | TGTGCCAGCAGCTTACGGGGGACCCAAGCTTTCTTT | CASSLRGTQAFF
TRBJ1-3 | TRBV7-6 | . | . | 14 | TGTGCCAGCAGCTTAGGGCCAGGAGGATACACCATATATTTT | CASSLGPGGYTIYF
TRBJ1-1 | TRBV5-1 | . | TRBD1 | 16 | TGCGCCAGCAGCACAGGGACAGGAGGACCGAACACTGAAGCTTTCTTT | CASSTGTGGPNTEAFF
TRBJ2-3 | TRBV6-5 | . | . | 16 | TGTGCCAGCAGTTTCCGGGGGACCACCTCGAGAAATACGCAGTATTTT | CASSFRGTTSRNTQYF
TRBJ1-1 | TRBV9 | . | TRBD1 | 18 | TGTGCCAGCAGCGGGAGATATACAGGGGGCGGTGTGGACACTGAAGCTTTCTTT | CASSGRYTGGGVDTEAFF
TRBJ1-5 | TRBV4-3 | . | TRBD1 | 15 | TGCGCCAGCAGCCCCTCGGACAGGGGGCATCAGCCCCAGCATTTT | CASSPSDRGHQPQHF
TRBJ2-7 | TRBV5-4 | . | . | 15 | TGTGCCAGCAGACCAGGACTGGATCCCTCCTACGAGCAGTACTTC | CASRPGLDPSYEQYF
TRBJ1-3 | TRBV27 | . | . | 13 | TGTGCCAGCAGTTTATTTGTAGGAAACACCATATATTTT | CASSLFVGNTIYF
TRBJ2-2 | TRBV13 | once | TRBD1 | 21 | TGTGCCAGCAGCTTACTTTCTGGCTGGCCGGACAGGGGCGAGAACACCGGGGAGCTGTTTTTT | CASSLLSGWPDRGENTGELFF
TRBJ1-2 | TRBV9 | . | . | 13 | TGTGCCAGCAGCGCCTCGACAGGCTATGGCTACACCTTC | CASSASTGYGYTF
TRBJ2-1 | TRBV5-6 | . | TRBD1 | 15 | TGTGCCAGCAGCTTGGGACAGGGCACCTACAATGAGCAGTTCTTC | CASSLGQGTYNEQFF
TRBJ2-3 | TRBV4-3 | . | . | 19 | TGCGCCAGCAGCCAAGGTCCCAGCGGGCTTACAACTAGCACAGATACGCAGTATTTT | CASSQGPSGLTTSTDTQYF